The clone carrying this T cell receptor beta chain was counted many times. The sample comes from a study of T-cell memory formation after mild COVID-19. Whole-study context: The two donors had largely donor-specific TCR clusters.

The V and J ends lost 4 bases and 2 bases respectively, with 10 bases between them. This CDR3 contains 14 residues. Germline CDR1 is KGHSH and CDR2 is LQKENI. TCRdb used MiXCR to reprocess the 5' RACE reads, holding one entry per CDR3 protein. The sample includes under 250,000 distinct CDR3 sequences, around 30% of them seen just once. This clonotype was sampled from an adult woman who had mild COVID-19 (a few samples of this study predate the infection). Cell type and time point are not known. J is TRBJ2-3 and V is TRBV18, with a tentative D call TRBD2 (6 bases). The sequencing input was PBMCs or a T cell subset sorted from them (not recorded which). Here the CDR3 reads CASSHGSPTDTQYF. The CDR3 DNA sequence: TGTGCCAGCTCACACGGGAGTCCCACAGATACGCAGTATTTT.